Each of the 9 T cell receptor beta chains below was sequenced from the same sample in a study of OX40 agonist ivuxolimab in advanced cancers. Sequenced by immunoSEQ multiplex PCR; TCRdb stores in-frame clones only, minus some. The table has 57,000 or so clones, around 87% seen once. The material sequenced was CD4+ or CD8+ T cells sorted from blood, taken in a trial of the OX40 agonist ivuxolimab. The receptors derive from an adult with an advanced solid tumor such as melanoma, head and neck, liver or kidney cancer.

The rearrangement links TRBV2 to TRBJ1-1; D ambiguous. CDR1 SNHLY and CDR2 FYNNEI come from the germline V gene. Between the trimmed V and J ends, which lost 7 bases and 6 bases, there was a span of 9 bases. CDR3 size: 11 residues. The CDR3 nucleotides are TGTGCCAGCATAGTTAGCGCTGAAGCTTTCTTT. Translation gives CASIVSAEAFF.

The chain is built from TRBV11-2 and TRBJ1-3, with D unresolved. This CDR3 comprises 14 residues. CDR1 is SGHAT and CDR2 is FQNNGV in the germline V gene. V was cut by 5 bases and J by 3 bases, with 11 bases left in between. The chain's CDR3 is CASSSRLSGNTIYF. The DNA for the CDR3 is TGTGCCAGCAGCAGCCGTTTAAGTGGAAACACCATATATTTT.

The CDR3 DNA follows: TGTGCCAGTCAAATGGGACAGATGTGGACCGGGGAGCTGTTTTTT. This gives the protein CASQMGQMWTGELFF. The gene calls are TRBV19 and TRBJ2-2; 7 bases line up with TRBD1. CDR3 length: 15 residues. In germline, CDR1 is LNHDA, CDR2 SQIVND (reference sequence). V lost 8 bases, J lost 5 bases, and 11 bases stayed unmatched. The variable domain in full, completed from reference TRBV19 and TRBJ2-2, reads DGGITQSPKYLFRKEGQNVTLSCEQNLNHDAMYWYRQDPGQGLRLIYYSQIVNDFQKGDIAEGYSVSREKKESFPLTVTSAQKNPTAFYLCASQMGQMWTGELFFGEGSRLTVL.

The chain combines TRBV18 with TRBJ1-5, with D uncertain. V lost 4 bases and J lost 6, with 10 bases in between. The CDR3 has 13 amino acids. The germline V gene has CDR1 KGHSH and CDR2 LQKENI. The CDR3 is CASSLSVGQPQHF. For the CDR3, the DNA is TGTGCCAGCTCACTTTCCGTCGGTCAGCCCCAGCATTTT.

The rearrangement joins TRBV2 to TRBJ2-5, with D perhaps given as TRBD1 or TRBD2 (6 bases each). Germline lookup yields CDR1 SNHLY and CDR2 FYNNEI. Between the trimmed V and J ends, which lost 11 bases and 2 bases, there was a span of 18 bases. This CDR3 comprises 14 residues. Here the CDR3 reads CAFGGRTGQETQYF. CDR3 nucleotides: TGTGCCTTCGGGGGCCGGACGGGACAAGAGACCCAGTACTTC. Drawing the rest from reference TRBV2 and TRBJ2-5, the complete variable domain is EPEVTQTPSHQVTQMGQEVILRCVPISNHLYFYWYRQILGQKVEFLVSFYNNEISEKSEIFDDQFSVERPDGSNFTLKIRSTKLEDSAMYFCAFGGRTGQETQYFGPGTRLLVL.

The V call is TRBV28, the J call TRBJ2-3; TRBD1 might be the D (6 bases). The CDR3 runs 16 residues. Trimming removed 4 bases from V and 1 base from J, with 15 bases in between. Looked up from germline, CDR1 is MDHEN and CDR2 is SYDVKM. The CDR3 DNA reads TGTGCCAGCAGTTCCTACAGGGATGGGGGCACAGATACGCAGTATTTT. Protein product: CASSSYRDGGTDTQYF.

Concerning this clone: This sequence may be a read error, since a much larger clone differs from it by one base. No conserved phenylalanine or tryptophan ends this CDR3, so it is likely a read error. V is TRBV27 and J is TRBJ1-6; 7 bases agree with TRBD1. This CDR3 contains 16 residues. The germline V gene encodes CDR1 MNHEY and CDR2 SMNVEV (reference sequence). V gave up 0 bases and J gave up 5 bases; unmatched junction bases: 4. The CDR3 region has the DNA TGTGCCAGCAGTTTATCCCCAGGGGGTGATAATTCACCCCTCCACTCT. This gives the protein CASSLSPGGDNSPLHS.

This sequence joins TRBV27 and TRBJ2-7, with D tentatively TRBD1 or TRBD2 (5 bases each). Trimming stripped 9 bases from V and 2 bases from J, with 26 bases between. The CDR3 is 17 amino acids. Germline loops: CDR1 MNHEY, CDR2 SMNVEV (reference sequence). CDR3 nucleotide sequence: TGTGCCAGAAAAGAGCTACCCGGGACCCTATCAGCCTACGAGCAGTACTTC. It translates to CARKELPGTLSAYEQYF.

The CDR3 DNA reads as TGTGCCAGCAGTGAAGGACCCAGGGAGACCCAGTACTTC. It encodes CASSEGPRETQYF. The rearrangement links TRBV2 to TRBJ2-5; unclear D gene. From germline, CDR1 is SNHLY and CDR2 FYNNEI. V was clipped by 1 base and J by 5 bases, with 8 bases between them. The CDR3 extends over 13 amino acids.